The 19 T cell receptor beta chains given below trace back to one sample, sequenced in a study of molecular identifiers for immune sequencing clone quantification. TCRdb ran MiXCR on the PCR reads and lists one entry per CDR3 protein. The sample gives fewer than 350,000 distinct CDR3 sequences, 24% of which show up once; 0.74% is in the top ten. Sequenced sample: naive CD8+ T cells from blood, with Jurkat cell RNA spiked in. This sample's subset: FACS-sorted CD8+CD4-CCR7+CD45RA+ naive T cells. Receptor source: a human donor in good health. Some libraries in this study had Jurkat cell RNA spiked in.

This clonotype was observed many times. The chain links TRBV4-1 to TRBJ1-5; a possible D gene is TRBD1 (5 bases). The CDR3 covers 15 residues. Trimming left V 7 bases short and J 0 bases short, with 13 bases between. Germline CDR1 and CDR2: MGHRA and YSYEKL. Here the CDR3 DNA reads TGCGCCAGCAACCCGACAGATTATAGCAATCAGCCCCAGCATTTT. This sequence encodes CASNPTDYSNQPQHF.

The chain combines TRBV4-3 with TRBJ2-7, with TRBD2 as a possible D gene (6 bases). Germline assignment: CDR1 LGHNA and CDR2 YSLEER. With 0 bases removed from V and 2 bases from J, the gap between germline ends came to 14 bases. This CDR3 region has 16 residues. DNA of the CDR3: TGCGCCAGCAGCCAAGATCGAGGCGGGGTCCCCTACGAGCAGTACTTC. Amino acid sequence: CASSQDRGGVPYEQYF.

This clonotype was counted only a few times. The chain combines TRBV14 with TRBJ2-2, with D perhaps TRBD1 (6 bases). The CDR3 has 17 residues. Germline lookup yields CDR1 SGHDN and CDR2 FVKESK. V lost 1 base and J 1 base, leaving 13 bases between the germline ends. Here the CDR3 DNA reads TGTGCCAGCAGCCAAGTACTTTGGACAGAGAACACCGGGGAGCTGTTTTTT. Its protein is CASSQVLWTENTGELFF.

The gene calls are TRBV4-3 and TRBJ1-1, with D possibly matching TRBD1 (5 bases). The length of the CDR3 is 15 residues. Trimming shortened V by 6 bases and J by 0 bases, and 14 bases separated the two germline ends. CDR1 and CDR2 from the germline V gene are LGHNA and YSLEER. CDR3 sequence: CASSFGTAMNTEAFF. For the CDR3, the DNA is TGCGCCAGCAGTTTCGGGACGGCGATGAACACTGAAGCTTTCTTT.

This clonotype was counted at least ten times. The rearrangement joins TRBV28 to TRBJ2-2; D gene ambiguous. The V end lost 8 bases, the J end lost 2 bases, and 21 bases lay between the germline ends. Looked up from germline, CDR1 is MDHEN and CDR2 is SYDVKM. The CDR3 length is 17 residues. CDR3 sequence (DNA): TGTGCCAGCGCGACGGCAGCCGTGAGCTCTAACACCGGGGAGCTGTTTTTT. It translates to CASATAAVSSNTGELFF.

This clonotype was recorded many times. The gene calls are TRBV20-1 and TRBJ1-4; D not resolved. CDR3 length equals 16 residues. V lost 0 bases to trimming and J lost 8 bases, with 19 bases between them. The germline CDR1 and CDR2 sequences are DFQATT and SNEGSKA (reference sequence). CDR3 protein: CSARDDGGTDFEKLFF. DNA for the CDR3: TGCAGTGCTAGAGACGATGGAGGAACAGACTTCGAAAAACTGTTTTTT.

There are a few counts of this clonotype. CDR3 nucleotide sequence: TGTGCCAGCAGTGGACAGGGTTCGAGTGGAAACACCATATATTTT. Translated: CASSGQGSSGNTIYF. The chain carries TRBV27 and TRBJ1-3, with 8 nucleotides matching TRBD1. Germline values: CDR1 MNHEY, CDR2 SMNVEV (reference sequence). CDR3 length: 15 residues. V was clipped by 5 bases and J by 3 bases; unmatched bases: 6.

Of note for this clonotype: A read error may be the cause here, since a much bigger clone is one base away. The CDR3 does not end in the conserved phenylalanine or tryptophan, so this is likely a read error. The chain has TRBV7-2 and TRBJ2-7; 7 nucleotides align to TRBD2. There are 15 residues in the CDR3. The germline V gene has CDR1 SGHTA and CDR2 FQGNSA. V lost 0 bases and J lost 0; bases outside the gene matches: 2. Written as DNA, the CDR3 is TGTGCCAGCAGCTTAGCGGGGGGGAGCTCCTACGAGCAGTACCTC. This sequence encodes CASSLAGGSSYEQYL.

Comment on this clonotype: Just one base apart from a much larger clone, this may be a read error. The genes are TRBV7-9 and TRBJ2-6; D ambiguous. Between the trimmed V and J ends, which lost 1 base and 2 bases, there was a span of 12 bases. The germline gives CDR1 SEHNR, CDR2 FQNEAQ (reference sequence). The CDR3 is 17 residues long. The CDR3 DNA sequence: TGTGCCAGCAGCTTAGTAAAGGGTAATGCTGGGGCCAACGTCCTGACTTTC. This sequence encodes CASSLVKGNAGANVLTF.

In nucleotides, the CDR3 is TGTGCCAGTAGGGGGACACATGCAACTAATGAAAAACTGTTTTTT. Amino acids: CASRGTHATNEKLFF. This sequence joins TRBV19 and TRBJ1-4, with D tentatively TRBD1 (6 bases). CDR3 length: 15 residues. CDR1 and CDR2 (germline): LNHDA, SQIVND (reference sequence). V lost 6 bases and J lost 0, with 11 bases in between.

In this sample, this clonotype turned up many times. J is TRBJ1-2 and V is TRBV5-8, with D unclear. The CDR3 spans 15 residues. Per the germline V gene, CDR1 is SGHTS and CDR2 is YDEGEE. Trimming left V 5 bases short and J 5 bases short, with 19 bases between. CDR3 sequence: CASSLRHLNTYGYTF. CDR3 DNA: TGTGCCAGCAGTTTACGACATCTTAACACATATGGCTACACCTTC.

For this clonotype: This could be a read error, since a much larger clone is one nucleotide away. The CDR3 loop reads CASSLGGRSCEQYF. CDR3 DNA: TGTGCCAGCAGTTTAGGAGGGAGGTCCTGCGAGCAGTACTTC. The chain carries TRBV12-3 or TRBV12-4 and TRBJ2-7; D possibly corresponds to TRBD2 (6 bases). CDR3 length: 14 amino acids.

The J gene is TRBJ1-4, the V gene TRBV2, with TRBD1 matching over 9 bases. There are 17 residues in the CDR3. The V gene's germline CDR1 is SNHLY and CDR2 FYNNEI. V shed 3 bases and J 0 bases; nucleotides not matched to a gene: 5. Here the CDR3 reads CASSEIWTGATNEKLFF. The DNA for the CDR3 is TGTGCCAGCAGTGAGATCTGGACAGGGGCAACTAATGAAAAACTGTTTTTT.

In its sample, this clonotype was seen many times. The gene calls are TRBV6-6 and TRBJ2-1; D might be TRBD1 (5 bases). The V end was cut by 4 bases, the J end by 9 bases, with 16 bases between. Per the germline V gene, CDR1 is MNHNY and CDR2 is SVGAGI (reference sequence). The CDR3 extends over 14 amino acids. The CDR3 loop reads CASSSLGRVAEQFF. CDR3 coding DNA: TGTGCCAGCAGTTCCCTTGGCAGGGTAGCTGAGCAGTTCTTC.

In the case of this clonotype: The CDR3 end shows no conserved phenylalanine or tryptophan, and so a read error is likely. The rearrangement uses TRBV6-2 or TRBV6-3 and TRBJ2-7; D may be TRBD1 or TRBD2 (5 bases each). V was cut by 2 bases and J by 2 bases, with 10 bases left in between. The CDR3 has 14 residues. Germline V CDR1 and CDR2: MNHEY, SVGEGT. The DNA of the CDR3 is TGTGCCAGCAGTTACGGGACGGCAACCTACGAGCAGTACCTC. This encodes CASSYGTATYEQYL.

This sequence joins TRBV7-9 and TRBJ2-3; 10 positions match TRBD2. V lost 1 base and J lost 2; bases outside the gene matches: 3. This CDR3 region has 16 residues. From germline, CDR1 is SEHNR and CDR2 FQNEAQ (reference sequence). The CDR3 nucleotides read TGTGCCAGCAGCTTAGTGACTAGCGGGCCCACAGATACGCAGTATTTT. Its protein product is CASSLVTSGPTDTQYF.

Ten or more counts support this clonotype. This chain uses TRBV6-5 with TRBJ2-7; D not resolved. The V end lost 4 bases, the J end lost 4 bases, and 8 bases lay between the germline ends. Per the germline V gene, CDR1 is MNHEY and CDR2 is SVGAGI. CDR3 size: 12 residues. DNA of the CDR3: TGTGCCAGCAGTTCGGACGGGTACGAGCAGTACTTC. It codes for CASSSDGYEQYF.

This clonotype was detected ten times or more. V gene TRBV6-5 combines with J gene TRBJ1-6; D perhaps matches TRBD1 (5 bases). CDR3 size: 16 residues. CDR1 is MNHEY, CDR2 SVGAGI, per germline. Trimming took 0 bases from V and 5 from J, leaving 11 bases between them. DNA of the CDR3: TGTGCCAGCAGTTACTCGGAGGGGAAAGATAATTCACCCCTCCACTTT. Its protein product is CASSYSEGKDNSPLHF.

This clonotype was seen many times. The chain employs TRBV7-9 and TRBJ2-7, with 8 bases lining up with TRBD2. In germline, CDR1 is SEHNR, CDR2 FQNEAQ (reference sequence). V trimming: 4 bases; J trimming: 5 bases; junction bases outside the gene matches: 4. CDR3 length equals 13 residues. CDR3 residues: CASSSGLEDEQYF. CDR3 coding DNA: TGTGCCAGCAGCTCGGGACTAGAAGACGAGCAGTACTTC.